Listed below are T cell receptor beta chains from one sample, sequenced in a study of T cells in Graves' hyperthyroidism and ophthalmopathy. TCRdb analysed the multiplex PCR reads with MiXCR anew, one entry per CDR3 protein. The sample carries about 300,000 distinct CDR3 sequences, roughly 17% recorded once. The sequencing sample was made of blood. These TCRs come from a man aged 30 to 39 with Graves' hyperthyroidism. Both conserved end residues are part of each CDR3. A D gene is named only where the DNA matches it firmly. Expanded clones are given a class, and other clones once, few, many or no size at all.

>TRBV24-1|TRBJ2-1|TRBD1|many
CATGTGGSEQFF
TGTGCCACCGGGACAGGGGGCAGTGAGCAGTTCTTC
>TRBV3-1|TRBJ2-5|-|many
CASSQNTQETQYF
TGTGCCAGCAGCCAAAACACCCAAGAGACCCAGTACTTC
>TRBV4-2|TRBJ2-1|-|few
CASSQDPANEQFF
TGTGCCAGCAGCCAAGACCCCGCCAATGAGCAGTTCTTC
>TRBV2|TRBJ2-5|-|many
CASSELRGPETQYF
TGTGCCAGCAGTGAATTGAGAGGTCCAGAGACCCAGTACTTC
>TRBV12-3/TRBV12-4|TRBJ2-2|-|-
CASTQPPLVGTGELFF
TGTGCCAGCACCCAGCCGCCACTCGTCGGCACCGGGGAGCTGTTTTTT
>TRBV11-2|TRBJ2-5|-|-
CASSLRWETRGAETQYF
TGTGCCAGCAGCCTTAGATGGGAGACGAGAGGGGCAGAGACCCAGTACTTC
>TRBV12-3/TRBV12-4|TRBJ1-6|-|many
CASSFQLGNSPLHF
TGTGCCAGCAGTTTTCAGTTGGGGAATTCACCCCTCCACTTT
>TRBV14|TRBJ1-5|TRBD1|few
CASISKQGCQPQHF
TGTGCCAGCATATCTAAACAGGGGTGTCAGCCCCAGCATTTT
>TRBV28|TRBJ1-2|TRBD1|many
CAILGTDYGYTF
TGTGCCATCCTCGGGACAGACTATGGCTACACCTTC
>TRBV5-5|TRBJ1-1|TRBD1|many
CASSGQGSTEAFF
TGTGCCAGCAGCGGACAGGGCTCCACTGAAGCTTTCTTT
>TRBV20-1|TRBJ1-1|-|few
CSASHSQGNTEAFF
TGCAGTGCTAGCCACTCCCAGGGGAACACTGAAGCTTTCTTT
>TRBV12-3/TRBV12-4|TRBJ2-3|-|many
CASSLADSTPSTDTQYF
TGTGCCAGCAGTTTGGCGGACAGCACCCCTAGCACAGATACGCAGTATTTT
>TRBV2|TRBJ2-4|-|many
CASSVFSQGNIQYF
TGTGCCAGCAGTGTATTCAGCCAGGGAAACATTCAGTACTTC
>TRBV15|TRBJ2-1|-|few
CATSRTIGPPSSYNEQFF
TGTGCCACCAGCAGAACTATAGGACCGCCGAGCTCCTACAATGAGCAGTTCTTC
>TRBV28|TRBJ2-7|-|-
CASSLKAYEQYF
TGTGCCAGCAGTTTAAAAGCTTACGAGCAGTACTTC
>TRBV19|TRBJ2-5|-|-
CASSIRGEQETQYF
TGTGCCAGTAGTATCAGGGGGGAACAAGAGACCCAGTACTTC
>TRBV5-1|TRBJ1-2|-|-
CASTSGVNYGYTF
TGCGCCAGCACTTCGGGAGTTAACTATGGCTACACCTTC